Presented here are 21 T cell receptor beta chains from one specimen sequenced in a study of vaccination and CD4 T cells after COVID-19. Treatment in this sample: approximately 9-day PBMC culture with coronavirus spike peptide pools or control peptides (ViraFEST assay). Before the COVID-19 pandemic (2011-2018), CD4+ T cells were obtained from the unexposed donor. These receptors' antigens are unknown. The Oncomine TCR Beta short-read assay was applied to DNA of cultured CD4+ T cells. Each CDR3 protein is one row after TCRdb ran MiXCR on the PCR reads. The sample yields several thousand distinct CDR3 sequences, about half seen once. The sequencing input was CD4+ T cells from blood, cultured in vitro. These receptors all come from a human donor in good health.

This rearrangement joins TRBV6-1 to TRBJ2-5, with TRBD1 matching 9 bases. J lost 1 base, V lost 10 bases, and 10 bases had no gene match. Germline V gene data show CDR1 as MNHNS and CDR2 as SASEGT. The CDR3 covers 15 residues. The CDR3 protein is CAIKPGQGFQETQYF. CDR3 in DNA: TGTGCCATTAAACCGGGACAGGGTTTCCAAGAGACCCAGTACTTC.

This chain connects TRBV7-8 to TRBJ1-2; D is unresolved. Trimming took 5 bases from V and 2 from J, leaving 12 bases between them. Germline CDR1 SGHVS, CDR2 FQNEAQ. This CDR3 region has 14 residues. The CDR3 bases are TGTGCCAGCAGCCCTGGCGGGGTAAACTATGGCTACACCTTC. Amino acids: CASSPGGVNYGYTF.

V usage is TRBV19 and J usage is TRBJ1-2; no reliable D call. Germline V CDR1 and CDR2: LNHDA, SQIVND (reference sequence). This CDR3 is 14 amino acids long. Trimming pared 4 bases from V and 7 bases from J, leaving 16 bases between. In DNA form, the CDR3 reads TGTGCCAGTAGTACAACTCTCCGGGGTGGTGGCTACACCTTC. Residues: CASSTTLRGGGYTF. Full variable domain (rest looked up from reference TRBV19 and TRBJ1-2): DGGITQSPKYLFRKEGQNVTLSCEQNLNHDAMYWYRQDPGQGLRLIYYSQIVNDFQKGDIAEGYSVSREKKESFPLTVTSAQKNPTAFYLCASSTTLRGGGYTFGSGTRLTVV.

The rearrangement joins TRBV10-3 to TRBJ2-7; 7 positions agree with TRBD2. Per the germline V gene, CDR1 is ENHRY and CDR2 is SYGVKD. The CDR3 consists of 16 residues. The trim removed 6 bases at V and 3 bases at J, leaving 14 bases unmatched. CDR3 coding DNA: TGTGCCATCAGGCCGCCACTAGCGACCGTATTCTACGAGCAGTACTTC. Translation: CAIRPPLATVFYEQYF.

The rearrangement links TRBV6-5 to TRBJ2-1; D uncertain. This CDR3 contains 13 residues. V gave up 3 bases and J gave up 6 bases, with 9 bases separating them. The V gene's germline CDR1 is MNHEY and CDR2 SVGAGI. In DNA, the CDR3 is TGTGCCAGCAGTTATGGGTTGGCCAATGAGCAGTTCTTC. This translates into CASSYGLANEQFF.

The chain combines TRBV6-1 with TRBJ1-2; 8 bases are a match to TRBD1. Losses at the gene ends were 6 bases for V and 6 bases for J; bases not matched to a gene: 15. Germline V lookup: CDR1 MNHNS, CDR2 SASEGT. The CDR3 has 16 amino acids. CDR3 in amino acids: CASSAAGTGYLHGYTF. The CDR3 DNA reads TGTGCCAGCAGCGCTGCAGGGACAGGATATCTTCATGGCTACACCTTC.

The chain combines TRBV5-1 with TRBJ2-3, with 9 bases matching TRBD2. This CDR3 contains 15 residues. The V and J ends lost 7 bases and 5 bases, in that order; junction bases with no gene match: 11. CDR1 and CDR2 from the germline V gene are SGHRS and YFSETQ. In DNA, the CDR3 is TGCGCCAGCCGGAGGCTTAGCGGGGGCAGAGATACGCAGTATTTT. Translating it yields CASRRLSGGRDTQYF.

This clonotype was recorded a few times. This sequence joins TRBV6-2 or TRBV6-3 and TRBJ2-2, with 10 positions matching TRBD2. Germline V gene sequence: CDR1 MNHEY, CDR2 SVGEGT. CDR3 length: 16 amino acids. The ends lost 2 bases at V and 4 bases at J; junction bases unmatched: 4. The CDR3 loop is CASSYVLAGATGELFF. CDR3 in DNA: TGTGCCAGCAGTTACGTTCTAGCGGGGGCCACCGGGGAGCTGTTTTTT.

The chain couples TRBV15 to TRBJ2-7; perhaps TRBD1 as D (6 bases). From germline, CDR1 is LNHNV and CDR2 YYDKDF (reference sequence). V was pared by 7 bases and J by 2 bases, with 18 bases between. The CDR3 extends over 15 amino acids. CDR3 region: CATTQGQGYTYEQYF. CDR3 DNA sequence: TGTGCCACCACCCAGGGGCAGGGTTACACCTACGAGCAGTACTTC. The complete variable domain, with remaining parts taken from reference TRBV15 and TRBJ2-7, reads DAMVIQNPRYQVTQFGKPVTLSCSQTLNHNVMYWYQQKSSQAPKLLFHYYDKDFNNEADTPDNFQSRRPNTSFCFLDIRSPGLGDTAMYLCATTQGQGYTYEQYFGPGTRLTVT.

This clonotype appeared a few times. V usage is TRBV6-5 and J usage is TRBJ1-2, with D possibly TRBD1 on 6 matching bases. Germline CDR1 is MNHEY and CDR2 is SVGAGI. The germline V and J ends were trimmed by 0 bases and 4 bases, with 12 bases remaining between them. This CDR3 contains 15 residues. The CDR3 is CASSYSIGGGYGYTF. In DNA, the CDR3 is TGTGCCAGCAGTTACTCGATTGGGGGCGGCTATGGCTACACCTTC.

The chain employs TRBV30 and TRBJ2-7; 10 bases line up with TRBD1. Germline-derived CDR1 and CDR2 are GTSNPN and SVGIG (reference sequence). V shed 2 bases, J shed 0 bases, and the junction held 7 bases outside the gene matches. This CDR3 spans 16 amino acids. CDR3 nucleotide sequence: TGTGCCTGGAGTAGACAGGGGGCTAGGAGCTCCTACGAGCAGTACTTC. It specifies CAWSRQGARSSYEQYF.

This chain connects TRBV6-1 to TRBJ2-1; D could derive from TRBD1 or TRBD2 (5 bases each). Trimming removed 6 bases from V and 4 bases from J, with 13 bases in between. Germline V gene lookup returns CDR1 MNHNS and CDR2 SASEGT. The CDR3 length is 14 residues. The CDR3 DNA reads TGTGCCAGCAGGGCCCTTGGGGGATACAATGAGCAGTTCTTC. This gives the protein CASRALGGYNEQFF.

This clonotype was recorded once. The chain carries TRBV5-4 and TRBJ2-1; TRBD2 aligns across 11 bases. The CDR3 sequence is 16 residues long. J gave up 3 bases and V 3 bases, and 5 bases lay outside the gene matches. CDR1 SGHNT and CDR2 YYREEE come from the germline V gene (reference sequence). The CDR3 sequence is CASSYHLAGGYNEQFF. CDR3 bases: TGTGCCAGCAGCTACCATCTAGCGGGGGGCTACAATGAGCAGTTCTTC.

This clonotype turned up a few times. V gene TRBV6-5 combines with J gene TRBJ1-1, with D unclear. The germline V gene encodes CDR1 MNHEY and CDR2 SVGAGI. Trimming took 0 bases from V and 1 from J, leaving 9 bases between them. The CDR3 extends over 15 amino acids. This CDR3 is CASSYSGLQNTEAFF. CDR3 DNA: TGTGCCAGCAGTTACTCGGGGTTGCAGAACACTGAAGCTTTCTTT.

This clonotype was picked up a small number of times. The V gene is TRBV19, the J gene TRBJ1-1, with TRBD1 matching 9 bases. Germline CDR1 and CDR2: LNHDA and SQIVND (reference sequence). Trimming took 1 base from V and 7 from J; bases not matched to a gene: 13. The length of the CDR3 is 17 residues. The CDR3 bases are TGTGCCAGTAGTATAGTGGGGACAGGGAGGTTACGGAATGAAGCTTTCTTT. It yields the protein CASSIVGTGRLRNEAFF.

The CDR3 DNA reads TGTGCCAGCAGGGATGTAGTTGTACTCGAGCAGTACTTC. Amino acids: CASRDVVVLEQYF. The V call is TRBV28, the J call TRBJ2-7; D is uncertain. Trimming took 6 bases from V and 6 from J, leaving 15 bases between them. This CDR3 is 13 amino acids long. CDR1 is MDHEN, CDR2 SYDVKM, per germline.

The V call is TRBV6-2 or TRBV6-3, the J call TRBJ2-7; possible D gene TRBD1, 5 bases. Germline-derived CDR1 and CDR2 are MNHEY and SVGEGT. This CDR3 comprises 16 residues. Trimming took 2 bases from V and 1 from J, leaving 15 bases between them. The DNA for the CDR3 is TGTGCCAGCAGTTACGGTGTCAGGACAAAATCCTACGAGCAGTACTTC. It specifies CASSYGVRTKSYEQYF.

In this sample, this clonotype turned up a few times. The chain joins TRBV7-9 to TRBJ1-5, with 8 bases fitting TRBD1. The ends lost 5 bases at V and 6 bases at J; junction bases unmatched: 9. The CDR3 length is 15 residues. CDR1 and CDR2 from the germline V gene are SEHNR and FQNEAQ (reference sequence). CDR3 bases: TGTGCCAGCAGCAAAGGACAGGGAGGAGGTCAGCCCCAGCATTTT. Residues: CASSKGQGGGQPQHF.

The DNA of the CDR3 is TGTGCCAGCAGCTTAGACGTCAGGGGTTACGAGCAGTACTTC. Its translation is CASSLDVRGYEQYF. The rearrangement joins TRBV7-7 to TRBJ2-7, with D possibly TRBD1 on 6 matching bases. The CDR3 loop spans 14 amino acids. The V end lost 1 base, the J end lost 4 bases, and 11 bases lay between the germline ends. Germline V gene sequence: CDR1 SSHAT, CDR2 FNYEAQ (reference sequence). Drawing the rest from reference TRBV7-7 and TRBJ2-7, the complete variable domain is GAGVSQSPRYKVTKRGQDVTLRCDPISSHATLYWYQQALGQGPEFLTYFNYEAQPDKSGLPSDRFSAERPEGSISTLTIQRTEQRDSAMYRCASSLDVRGYEQYFGPGTRLTVT.

There are a few counts of this clonotype. This chain uses TRBV11-2 with TRBJ1-2, with D perhaps TRBD1 (5 bases). The ends were cut back, 5 bases at V and 4 bases at J, with 17 bases in the middle. The length of the CDR3 is 15 residues. The germline V gene has CDR1 SGHAT and CDR2 FQNNGV. CDR3 DNA: TGTGCCAGCAGCCCGATGCTCGAGACAGCCTATGGCTACACCTTC. This sequence encodes CASSPMLETAYGYTF. Complete variable domain (other parts from reference TRBV11-2 and TRBJ1-2): EAGVAQSPRYKIIEKRQSVAFWCNPISGHATLYWYQQILGQGPKLLIQFQNNGVVDDSQLPKDRFSAERLKGVDSTLKIQPAKLEDSAVYLCASSPMLETAYGYTFGSGTRLTVV.

The V and J genes are TRBV27 and TRBJ2-3; D ambiguous. The V end lost 3 bases, the J end lost 0 bases, and 13 bases lay between the germline ends. CDR3 size: 16 residues. Looked up from germline, CDR1 is MNHEY and CDR2 is SMNVEV (reference sequence). CDR3 region: CASSLSRVPSTDTQYF. For the CDR3, the DNA is TGTGCCAGCAGTTTGAGCCGGGTTCCTAGCACAGATACGCAGTATTTT.